The 10 T cell receptor beta chains below were found in one sample sequenced in a study of T-cell reconstitution after alpha-beta-depleted transplantation in children. It was with unique molecular identifiers that the TCRbeta library was prepared. TCRdb recomputed calls from the PCR reads with MiXCR, one row per CDR3 protein. The sample records about 420,000 distinct CDR3 sequences, around 15% being singletons. The source was PBMCs, mostly from graft donor cells, collected 360 days after TCRalphabeta/CD19-depleted stem cell transplant. The source is a boy under two years old who had a stem cell transplant for Wiskott-Aldrich syndrome, so the T cells may come from the graft donor.

The chain has TRBV30 and TRBJ2-3; the D gene is possibly TRBD2 (6 bases). V was clipped by 2 bases and J by 11 bases, with 11 bases between them. There are 11 residues in the CDR3. Germline CDR1 and CDR2: GTSNPN and SVGIG (reference sequence). CDR3 region: CAWSLGGWQYF. In DNA form, the CDR3 reads TGTGCCTGGAGTTTGGGGGGATGGCAGTATTTT.

Only a few counts were recorded for this clonotype. V is TRBV7-9 and J is TRBJ2-7, with no clear D. Per germline, CDR1 SEHNR and CDR2 FQNEAQ (reference sequence). Trimming pared 5 bases from V and 4 bases from J, leaving 18 bases between. The CDR3 extends over 15 amino acids. The CDR3 here is CASSPLGLPAYEQYF. The CDR3 region has the DNA TGTGCCAGCAGCCCCCTGGGCCTGCCAGCTTACGAGCAGTACTTC.

This clonotype occurred a few times. The V and J genes are TRBV10-3 and TRBJ2-1; D not resolved. The V end lost 6 bases, the J end lost 7 bases, and 7 bases lay between the germline ends. This CDR3 has 11 amino acids. Germline CDR1 is ENHRY and CDR2 is SYGVKD. The CDR3 DNA sequence: TGTGCCATCAGGGTCCAAAATGAGCAGTTCTTC. Translated, it gives CAIRVQNEQFF.

In its sample, this clonotype was seen a few times. The CDR3: CSARDSLRLGLAGLLYNEQFF. The CDR3 DNA follows: TGCAGTGCTAGAGATTCCCTCCGGCTCGGACTAGCGGGGCTTTTATACAATGAGCAGTTCTTC. J is TRBJ2-1 and V is TRBV20-1; the match to TRBD2 covers 12 bases. There are 21 residues in the CDR3. The germline gives CDR1 DFQATT, CDR2 SNEGSKA (reference sequence). J gave up 4 bases and V 0 bases, and 19 bases lay outside the gene matches.

The rearrangement links TRBV7-2 to TRBJ2-1; 8 positions match TRBD2. CDR3 length: 16 amino acids. The ends lost 1 base at V and 8 bases at J; junction bases unmatched: 10. CDR1 and CDR2 from the germline V gene are SGHTA and FQGNSA. DNA of the CDR3: TGTGCCAGCAGCTTAGTTGGGACTAGGGGCCCCCATGAGCAGTTCTTC. Amino acid sequence: CASSLVGTRGPHEQFF.

The CDR3 is CASRRAGVIGQPQHF. As DNA, the CDR3 is TGTGCCAGTAGGAGAGCAGGGGTGATAGGTCAGCCCCAGCATTTT. This chain connects TRBV19 to TRBJ1-5, with D possibly being TRBD1 (6 bases). V lost 6 bases, J lost 6 bases, and 18 bases lay in between. The CDR3 is 15 amino acids. CDR1 LNHDA and CDR2 SQIVND come from the germline V gene (reference sequence).

This clonotype was seen a handful of times. The rearrangement joins TRBV4-3 to TRBJ2-1; TRBD2 agrees at 15 bases. The V gene's germline CDR1 is LGHNA and CDR2 YSLEER. With V trimmed by 8 bases and J by 1 base, 15 bases remained unmatched. CDR3 size: 20 residues. The CDR3 DNA reads TGCGCCAGCGCGAAGAGGACTAGCGGGAGGGGGATGATGTCCTACAATGAGCAGTTCTTC. Amino acids: CASAKRTSGRGMMSYNEQFF.

The CDR3 here is CASSIRGAGRDTQYF. CDR3 in DNA: TGCGCCAGCAGCATTCGGGGGGCCGGACGAGATACGCAGTATTTT. V usage is TRBV4-1 and J usage is TRBJ2-3; possibly TRBD2 for D (7 bases). Between the trimmed V and J ends, which lost 5 bases and 5 bases, there was a span of 17 bases. The germline gives CDR1 MGHRA, CDR2 YSYEKL. The length of the CDR3 is 15 residues.

The chain carries TRBV12-3 or TRBV12-4 and TRBJ2-3, with a weak D call TRBD2 (6 bases). Trimming removed 3 bases at V and 6 bases at J, with 16 bases between. This CDR3 is 15 amino acids long. CDR3 bases: TGTGCCAGCAGTTTGTGGGAGGCGAGGTCGGATACGCAGTATTTT. Amino acids: CASSLWEARSDTQYF.

The chain employs TRBV5-1 and TRBJ2-1; TRBD1 might be the D (6 bases). Trimming shortened V by 2 bases and J by 10 bases, and 13 bases separated the two germline ends. Germline CDR1 and CDR2: SGHRS and YFSETQ. There are 13 residues in the CDR3. The CDR3 DNA reads TGCGCCAGCAGCTTTACAGGGTATGTCGAGCAGTTCTTC. Translated: CASSFTGYVEQFF.